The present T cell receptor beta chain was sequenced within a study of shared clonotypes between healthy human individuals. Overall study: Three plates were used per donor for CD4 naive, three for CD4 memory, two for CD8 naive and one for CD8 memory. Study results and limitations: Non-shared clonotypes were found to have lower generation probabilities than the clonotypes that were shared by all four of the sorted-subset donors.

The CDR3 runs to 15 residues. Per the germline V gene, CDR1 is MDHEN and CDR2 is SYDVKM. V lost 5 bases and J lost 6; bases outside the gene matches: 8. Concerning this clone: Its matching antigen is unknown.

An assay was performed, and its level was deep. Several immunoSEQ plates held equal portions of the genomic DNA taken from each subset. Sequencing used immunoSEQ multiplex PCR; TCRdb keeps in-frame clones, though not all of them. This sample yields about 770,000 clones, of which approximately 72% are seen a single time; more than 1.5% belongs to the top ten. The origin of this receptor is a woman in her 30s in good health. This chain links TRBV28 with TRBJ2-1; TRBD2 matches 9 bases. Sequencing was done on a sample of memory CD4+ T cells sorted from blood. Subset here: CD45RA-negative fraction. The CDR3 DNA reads TGTGCCAGCAGTCCCCATAGCGGGAGCGGCAATGAGCAGTTCTTC. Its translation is CASSPHSGSGNEQFF. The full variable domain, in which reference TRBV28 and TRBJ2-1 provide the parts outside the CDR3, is DVKVTQSSRYLVKRTGEKVFLECVQDMDHENMFWYRQDPGLGLRLIYFSYDVKMKEKGDIPEGYSVSREKKERFSLILESASTNQTSMYLCASSPHSGSGNEQFFGPGTRLTVL.